This passage covers 21 T cell receptor beta chains from one sample sequenced in a study of STAT3 mutations in large granular lymphocyte leukemia. Overall study results and limits: In T-cell large granular lymphocyte leukemia, about half of patients showed multiple immunodominant subclonotypes.

These receptors have no identified antigens. The data were produced by immunoSEQ multiplex PCR, yet TCRdb's version contains in-frame clones alone and is incomplete. Among nearly 25,000 clones listed, around 93% were seen once. Sequencing was done on a sample of peripheral blood mononuclear cells. The receptors shown here come from a man aged 35-49 years with T-cell large granular lymphocyte leukemia. Some clones in this sample may be carry-over from other donors' samples.

The chain recombines TRBV30 with TRBJ1-1; 7 bases are a match to TRBD1. Germline V gives CDR1 GTSNPN, CDR2 SVGIG (reference sequence). This CDR3 region has 13 residues. V shed 1 base, J shed 7 bases, and the junction held 6 bases outside the gene matches. This CDR3 is CAWSGRGLGEAFF. The CDR3 nucleotides are TGTGCCTGGAGTGGAAGGGGGCTCGGTGAAGCTTTCTTT.

The rearrangement joins TRBV4-3 to TRBJ1-5, with 8 bases lining up with TRBD1. V trimming: 3 bases; J trimming: 3 bases; junction bases outside the gene matches: 4. The CDR3 extends over 15 amino acids. Germline loops: CDR1 LGHNA, CDR2 YSLEER. The CDR3 region is CASSHGTGNNQPQHF. The CDR3 DNA is TGCGCCAGCAGCCATGGGACAGGCAACAATCAGCCCCAGCATTTT.

The chain has TRBV6-5 and TRBJ1-2; tentatively, D is TRBD1 (5 bases). CDR3 length: 13 residues. Germline values: CDR1 MNHEY, CDR2 SVGAGI. V lost 8 bases and J 2 bases, leaving 12 bases between the germline ends. CDR3 bases: TGTGCCAGCGCCCCCGACAGAAACTATGGCTACACCTTC. It is translated as CASAPDRNYGYTF.

V and J are TRBV5-1 and TRBJ1-1; 7 bases are shared with TRBD1. The CDR3 length is 15 residues. Germline CDR1 and CDR2: SGHRS and YFSETQ. V shed 6 bases and J 0 bases; nucleotides not matched to a gene: 8. The CDR3 DNA follows: TGCGCCAGCAAAGAAAGTACAGGGGTGAACACTGAAGCTTTCTTT. It specifies CASKESTGVNTEAFF.

The chain links TRBV18 to TRBJ2-7; perhaps D is TRBD1 or TRBD2 (5 bases each). CDR3 length: 13 residues. Between the trimmed V and J ends, which lost 2 bases and 7 bases, there was a span of 12 bases. CDR1 KGHSH and CDR2 LQKENI come from the germline V gene. CDR3 sequence: CASSPEGLGEQYF. DNA for the CDR3: TGTGCCAGCTCACCAGAGGGGCTAGGAGAGCAGTACTTC. Looking up the rest from reference TRBV18 and TRBJ2-7 gives the full variable domain: NAGVMQNPRHLVRRRGQEARLRCSPMKGHSHVYWYRQLPEEGLKFMVYLQKENIIDESGMPKERFSAEFPKEGPSILRIQQVVRGDSAAYFCASSPEGLGEQYFGPGTRLTVT.

V gene TRBV6-1 combines with J gene TRBJ2-7, with D possibly matching TRBD2 (5 bases). The CDR3 is made up of 12 amino acids. Germline CDR1 reads MNHNS; CDR2 reads SASEGT. Trimming cost V 3 bases and J 4 bases, with 7 bases left between them. The CDR3 protein is CASSDRGYEQYF. CDR3 coding DNA: TGTGCCAGCAGTGACCGCGGGTACGAGCAGTACTTC.

This chain joins TRBV27 and TRBJ1-2, with TRBD1 matching 7 bases. V gave up 4 bases and J gave up 3 bases; unmatched junction bases: 2. The length of the CDR3 is 13 residues. The germline gives CDR1 MNHEY, CDR2 SMNVEV (reference sequence). The DNA for the CDR3 is TGTGCCAGCAGTTACGGGACAGACTATGGCTACACCTTC. This encodes CASSYGTDYGYTF.

This CDR3 reads CASSLNRGQETQYF. The CDR3 nucleotides are TGTGCCAGCAGCTTAAATAGGGGGCAAGAGACCCAGTACTTC. V is TRBV5-6 and J is TRBJ2-5; a weak D match, TRBD1 (6 bases). Trimming took off 2 bases at V and 2 bases at J, with 10 bases between the two ends. Germline V gene lookup returns CDR1 SGHDT and CDR2 YYEEEE. CDR3 length: 14 residues.

The V gene is TRBV5-1, the J gene TRBJ1-1; D remains ambiguous. There are 14 residues in the CDR3. CDR1 is SGHRS, CDR2 YFSETQ, per germline. V was pared by 5 bases and J by 3 bases, with 14 bases between. Here the CDR3 DNA reads TGCGCCAGCAGGGCCGGGAGTGGTCACACTGAAGCTTTCTTT. This translates into CASRAGSGHTEAFF. Based on the CDR3 plus reference TRBV5-1 and TRBJ1-1, the full variable domain is KAGVTQTPRYLIKTRGQQVTLSCSPISGHRSVSWYQQTPGQGLQFLFEYFSETQRNKGNFPGRFSGRQFSNSRSEMNVSTLELGDSALYLCASRAGSGHTEAFFGQGTRLTVV.

Here the CDR3 DNA reads TGTGCCAGCTCACTGAGGGGTGCAACTAATGAAAAACTGTTTTTT. Translating it yields CASSLRGATNEKLFF. The gene calls are TRBV18 and TRBJ1-4; D perhaps matches TRBD1 (5 bases). Trimming cost V 4 bases and J 0 bases, with 9 bases left between them. Germline lookup yields CDR1 KGHSH and CDR2 LQKENI. CDR3 length: 15 residues. Full variable domain (rest looked up from reference TRBV18 and TRBJ1-4): NAGVMQNPRHLVRRRGQEARLRCSPMKGHSHVYWYRQLPEEGLKFMVYLQKENIIDESGMPKERFSAEFPKEGPSILRIQQVVRGDSAAYFCASSLRGATNEKLFFGSGTQLSVL.

The table lists this clone with a count of one. J is TRBJ1-6 and V is TRBV7-2; a possible D gene is TRBD1 (5 bases). Germline V gene data show CDR1 as SGHTA and CDR2 as FQGNSA. V was pared by 3 bases and J by 15 bases, with 15 bases between. The CDR3 extends over 13 amino acids. The CDR3 coding sequence is TGTGCCAGCAGCTTCGACCAGGGTCGGAACCTCCACTTT. Its translation is CASSFDQGRNLHF.

The chain has TRBV5-1 and TRBJ1-4, with 11 bases lining up with TRBD1. With 4 bases clipped from V and 7 bases from J, the junction kept 3 bases outside the gene matches. From germline, CDR1 is SGHRS and CDR2 YFSETQ. The CDR3 consists of 14 residues. CDR3 sequence (DNA): TGCGCCAGCAGCCCGGGACAGGGGGGTGAAAAACTGTTTTTT. This codes for CASSPGQGGEKLFF.

This rearrangement joins TRBV6-5 to TRBJ2-7; D gene uncertain. Trimming stripped 5 bases from V and 2 bases from J, with 13 bases between. CDR1 MNHEY and CDR2 SVGAGI come from the germline V gene. This CDR3 has 14 residues. The CDR3 spells CASSAGRQPYEQYF. DNA for the CDR3: TGTGCCAGCAGTGCAGGAAGACAACCCTACGAGCAGTACTTC.

The chain uses TRBV9 and TRBJ2-7, with D unresolved. The CDR3 covers 15 residues. The V end was cut by 0 bases, the J end by 0 bases, with 10 bases between. The germline CDR1 and CDR2 sequences are SGDLS and YYNGEE. The CDR3 sequence: CASSVEGQSSYEQYF. DNA for the CDR3: TGTGCCAGCAGCGTAGAAGGGCAATCCTCCTACGAGCAGTACTTC.

This clone has just one count. The chain employs TRBV7-9 and TRBJ2-5, with D possibly being TRBD1 or TRBD2 (5 bases each). V lost 6 bases and J lost 4, with 15 bases in between. Per germline, CDR1 SEHNR and CDR2 FQNEAQ (reference sequence). The CDR3 length is 14 residues. This CDR3 reads CASRGVATGETQYF. CDR3 coding DNA: TGTGCCAGCAGGGGGGTGGCCACAGGAGAGACCCAGTACTTC.

V is TRBV27 and J is TRBJ1-2; 10 bases are shared with TRBD1. The CDR3 runs 12 residues. Trimming took 6 bases from V and 7 from J; bases not matched to a gene: 2. The germline V gene encodes CDR1 MNHEY and CDR2 SMNVEV (reference sequence). The CDR3 DNA sequence: TGTGCCAGCAGGACAGGGGGCGGTGGCTACACCTTC. It is translated as CASRTGGGGYTF.

The V call is TRBV5-1, the J call TRBJ1-5; no clear D. Germline lookup yields CDR1 SGHRS and CDR2 YFSETQ. The V and J ends lost 5 bases and 0 bases respectively, with 12 bases between them. CDR3 length equals 15 residues. Here the CDR3 reads CASRAEPYSNQPQHF. The CDR3 DNA reads as TGCGCCAGCAGGGCAGAGCCTTATAGCAATCAGCCCCAGCATTTT.

This clone was found once. The genes are TRBV6-1 and TRBJ2-6; 8 bases match TRBD1. Germline lookup yields CDR1 MNHNS and CDR2 SASEGT. The CDR3 has 17 residues. V trimming: 4 bases; J trimming: 3 bases; junction bases outside the gene matches: 8. This chain's CDR3 is CASSARQGWVGANVLTF. For the CDR3, the DNA is TGTGCCAGCAGTGCGAGACAGGGGTGGGTTGGGGCCAACGTCCTGACTTTC.

This clone was recorded once. The gene calls are TRBV7-4 and TRBJ2-7; the D call may be TRBD1 or TRBD2 (5 bases each). The CDR3 is made up of 16 amino acids. Germline values: CDR1 SGHVT, CDR2 SQSDAQ. Trimming left V 1 base short and J 5 bases short, with 18 bases between. In DNA form, the CDR3 reads TGTGCCAGCAGCTTAGGAGGGCCCGGCAGGGATCACGAGCAGTACTTC. Translated, it gives CASSLGGPGRDHEQYF.

This clone was seen once. This chain links TRBV28 with TRBJ1-2; D perhaps matches TRBD1 (5 bases). The V gene lost 4 bases and the J gene lost 8 bases, with 14 bases spanning the gap. Germline values: CDR1 MDHEN, CDR2 SYDVKM. This CDR3 comprises 13 residues. The CDR3 nucleotides are TGTGCCAGCAGTTCCGGGGCCCCTGGAGGCTACACCTTC. It translates to CASSSGAPGGYTF.

The CDR3: CASSPTRGKHTDEQYF. CDR3 DNA sequence: TGTGCCAGCTCACCAACCAGGGGGAAGCACACGGACGAGCAGTACTTC. The V call is TRBV18, the J call TRBJ2-7; 7 bases line up with TRBD1. Germline assignment: CDR1 KGHSH and CDR2 LQKENI. This CDR3 is 16 amino acids long. The trim removed 2 bases at V and 5 bases at J, leaving 12 bases unmatched.